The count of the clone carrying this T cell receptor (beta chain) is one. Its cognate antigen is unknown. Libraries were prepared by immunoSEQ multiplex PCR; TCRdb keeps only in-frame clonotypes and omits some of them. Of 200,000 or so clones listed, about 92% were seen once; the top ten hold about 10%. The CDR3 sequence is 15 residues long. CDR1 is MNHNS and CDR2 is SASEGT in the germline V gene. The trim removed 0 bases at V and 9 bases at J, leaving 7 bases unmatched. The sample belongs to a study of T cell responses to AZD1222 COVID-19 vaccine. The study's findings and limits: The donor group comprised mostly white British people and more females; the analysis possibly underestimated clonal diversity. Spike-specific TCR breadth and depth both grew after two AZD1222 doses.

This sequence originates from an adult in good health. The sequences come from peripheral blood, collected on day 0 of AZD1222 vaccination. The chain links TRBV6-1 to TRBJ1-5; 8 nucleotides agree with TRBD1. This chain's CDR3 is CASSEARQGKGPQHF. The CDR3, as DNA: TGTGCCAGCAGTGAAGCAAGACAGGGGAAAGGGCCCCAGCATTTT.